This T cell receptor (beta chain) comes out of a study of blood T cells in healthy people across ages. Per germline, CDR1 LGHNT and CDR2 FRNRAP. V was pared by 3 bases and J by 4 bases, with 10 bases of the junction left unmatched. The CDR3 consists of 16 residues. Next came a second PCR, run for 7 to 11 cycles, which used a sample-barcoded 5' primer along with a J-beta primer mix. Using its own MiXCR run on the 5' RACE reads, TCRdb lists one record per CDR3 protein. The repertoire holds 1.2 million to 1.5 million distinct CDR3 sequences, with around 42% as singletons. The source material was blood. This receptor was taken from a woman between 18 and 30 years old in good health. The rearrangement uses TRBV12-5 and TRBJ2-5; 8 nucleotides agree with TRBD2. CDR3 in amino acids: CASGLFAGGPVETQYF. CDR3 sequence (DNA): TGTGCTAGTGGTTTATTTGCGGGAGGCCCTGTAGAGACCCAGTACTTC.